This T cell receptor beta chain originates from a study of blood T cell repertoires in COVID-19. Study-level information: Acute and convalescent COVID-19 samples came from the United States, Italy and Spain. T cells, B-cell-depleted T cells, or PBMCs provided the cDNA or gDNA that served as material.

Authors' data handling: Nucleated cell counts were estimated from reference gene primer amplification. The repertoire was sequenced with immunoSEQ multiplex PCR; TCRdb's copy has only in-frame clones and lacks some. The DNA was the basis for D and trimming; V, J and clone size are from that table. The table shows 95,000 to 100,000 clones, with 85% occurring only once. This CDR3 has 18 amino acids. J was trimmed by 3 bases and V by 1 base; bases with no gene match: 10. Germline V gene sequence: CDR1 MNHEY, CDR2 SVGEGT. Sequenced: peripheral blood. The receptor's source is a woman aged 70-85 years with active or convalescent COVID-19. This chain links TRBV6-2 or TRBV6-3 with TRBJ2-3, with 10 positions matching TRBD2. The CDR3 loop is CASSYFAPAGGRTDTQYF. CDR3 DNA: TGTGCCAGCAGTTACTTCGCCCCAGCGGGGGGGAGGACAGATACGCAGTATTTT.